This T cell receptor (beta chain) was documented in a study of blood T cell repertoires in COVID-19. Clones were read by immunoSEQ multiplex PCR, and TCRdb kept only the in-frame ones, dropping some. The table records roughly 180,000 clones, roughly four fifths of them present only once. Trimming removed 3 bases from V and 5 bases from J, with 5 bases in between. The germline gives CDR1 DFQATT, CDR2 SNEGSKA (reference sequence). This CDR3 is built from 11 residues. This chain connects TRBV20-1 to TRBJ2-1, with D uncertain. Sequencing input: peripheral blood. The clonotype originates from a man aged 35 to 55 who had recovered from COVID-19. CDR3 protein: CSASVNNEQFF. CDR3 coding DNA: TGCAGTGCTAGTGTTAACAATGAGCAGTTCTTC.